This TCR beta chain was sequenced during a study of blood T cell repertoires in COVID-19. On the study more broadly: Samples of COVID-19 (acute and convalescent) were obtained from the United States, Italy and Spain.

Authors' processing steps: It was from reference gene primer amplification that nucleated cell counts were estimated. The method was immunoSEQ multiplex PCR; TCRdb's version includes in-frame clones alone and lacks a portion of them. V and J calls and clone size are as listed in that table; D and trimming were resolved from the DNA. The sample shows roughly 300,000 clones, around 87% of them seen only once. The V gene's germline CDR1 is LNHDA and CDR2 SQIVND (reference sequence). The CDR3 is 15 residues long. J lost 7 bases, V lost 3 bases, and 8 bases had no gene match. Recovered status applied to Cohort 3 donors who had two consecutive negative PCRs. It also applied to those with clearance or with symptom resolution.

The chain links TRBV19 to TRBJ2-2, with 7 bases that match TRBD1. What was sequenced was PBMCs or T cells enriched from blood (not recorded which). This sequence was found in a woman younger than 45 who had recovered from COVID-19. CDR3 sequence reads: CASSIKRGHGGELFF. The CDR3, as DNA: TGTGCCAGTAGTATTAAAAGGGGGCACGGCGGGGAGCTGTTTTTT.